This T cell receptor (beta chain) is from a study of T cell responses to AZD1222 COVID-19 vaccine. The ends were cut back, 3 bases at V and 1 base at J, with 6 bases in the middle. Germline V gene data show CDR1 as KGHSH and CDR2 as LQKENI. The CDR3 is made up of 14 amino acids. On this clone itself: Its specificity is not known.

Study conclusions and caveats: White British people made up most donors, females outnumbered males, and clonal diversity was possibly underestimated. Reportedly, nearly half of unique spike TCRs recognized epitopes outside B.1.351/B.1.1.7 mutations.

TCRdb keeps only in-frame clones here, not all; method: immunoSEQ multiplex PCR. The sample shows 60,000 to 85,000 clones, roughly 91% of them seen only once. This chain uses TRBV18 with TRBJ2-2; no firm D call. The source of this sequence is an adult who received the MenACWY meningococcal vaccine as a control. Sequencing was performed on peripheral blood, taken 28 days after the second dose of the MenACWY control vaccine. The CDR3 DNA follows: TGTGCCAGCTCACCTGGCCAGAACACCGGGGAGCTGTTTTTT. Amino acid sequence: CASSPGQNTGELFF.